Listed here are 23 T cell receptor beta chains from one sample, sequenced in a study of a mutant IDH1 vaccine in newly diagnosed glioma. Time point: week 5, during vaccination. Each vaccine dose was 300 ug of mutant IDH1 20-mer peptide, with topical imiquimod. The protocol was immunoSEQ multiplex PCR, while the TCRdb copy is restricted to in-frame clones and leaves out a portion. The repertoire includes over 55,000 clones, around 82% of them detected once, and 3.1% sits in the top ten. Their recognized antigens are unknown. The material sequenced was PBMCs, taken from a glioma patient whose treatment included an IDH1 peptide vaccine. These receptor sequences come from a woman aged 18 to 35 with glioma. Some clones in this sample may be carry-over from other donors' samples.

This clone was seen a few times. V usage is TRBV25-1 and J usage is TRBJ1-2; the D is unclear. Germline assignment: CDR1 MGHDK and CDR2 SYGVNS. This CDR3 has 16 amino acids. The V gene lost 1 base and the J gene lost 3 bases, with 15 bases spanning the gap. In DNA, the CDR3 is TGTGCCAGCAGTGAATCCCCTTCGGGTAGGCACTATGGCTACACCTTC. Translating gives CASSESPSGRHYGYTF.

In DNA form, the CDR3 reads TGTGCCAGCAGCCAGACACGAAAGCAAAACATTCAGTACTTC. Protein product: CASSQTRKQNIQYF. The V and J genes are TRBV5-6 and TRBJ2-4; the D is unclear. V was trimmed by 4 bases and J by 5 bases, leaving 13 bases between them. This CDR3 contains 14 residues. Germline CDR1 SGHDT, CDR2 YYEEEE. Together with reference TRBV5-6 and TRBJ2-4, the CDR3 gives the full variable domain: DAGVTQSPTHLIKTRGQQVTLRCSPKSGHDTVSWYQQALGQGPQFIFQYYEEEERQRGNFPDRFSGHQFPNYSSELNVNALLLGDSALYLCASSQTRKQNIQYFGAGTRLSVL.

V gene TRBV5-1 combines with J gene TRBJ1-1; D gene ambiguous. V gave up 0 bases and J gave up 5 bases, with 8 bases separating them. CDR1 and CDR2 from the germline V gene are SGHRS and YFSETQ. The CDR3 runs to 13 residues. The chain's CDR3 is CASSLEGVTEAFF. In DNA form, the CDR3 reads TGCGCCAGCAGCTTGGAGGGCGTTACTGAAGCTTTCTTT.

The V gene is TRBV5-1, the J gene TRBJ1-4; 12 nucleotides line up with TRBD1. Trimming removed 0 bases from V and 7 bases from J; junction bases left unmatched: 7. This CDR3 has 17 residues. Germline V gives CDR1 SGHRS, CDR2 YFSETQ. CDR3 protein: CASSLDPRDRGLEKLFF. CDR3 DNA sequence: TGCGCCAGCAGCTTGGACCCGCGGGACAGGGGGCTTGAAAAACTGTTTTTT. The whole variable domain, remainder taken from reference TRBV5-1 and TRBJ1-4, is KAGVTQTPRYLIKTRGQQVTLSCSPISGHRSVSWYQQTPGQGLQFLFEYFSETQRNKGNFPGRFSGRQFSNSRSEMNVSTLELGDSALYLCASSLDPRDRGLEKLFFGSGTQLSVL.

This chain's CDR3 is CASSFSSGGTDTQYF. CDR3 bases: TGTGCCAGCAGCTTTTCTAGCGGGGGCACAGATACGCAGTATTTT. The gene calls are TRBV7-2 and TRBJ2-3, with 9 bases matching TRBD2. Germline V gene lookup returns CDR1 SGHTA and CDR2 FQGNSA. This CDR3 has 15 residues. V lost 3 bases and J lost 1; bases outside the gene matches: 2.

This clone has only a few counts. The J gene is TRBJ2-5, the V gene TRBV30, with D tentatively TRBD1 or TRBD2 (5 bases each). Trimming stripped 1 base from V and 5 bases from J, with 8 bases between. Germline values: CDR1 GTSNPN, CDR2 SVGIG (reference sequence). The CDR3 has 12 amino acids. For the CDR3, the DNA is TGTGCCTGGAGTGGGGGGTCGGAGACCCAGTACTTC. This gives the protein CAWSGGSETQYF.

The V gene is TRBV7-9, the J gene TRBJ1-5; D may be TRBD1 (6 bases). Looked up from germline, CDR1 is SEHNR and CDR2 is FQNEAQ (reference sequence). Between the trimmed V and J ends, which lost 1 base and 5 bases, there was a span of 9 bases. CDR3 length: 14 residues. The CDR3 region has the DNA TGTGCCAGCAGCTTAGGGGACACGCATCAGCCCCAGCATTTT. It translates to CASSLGDTHQPQHF.

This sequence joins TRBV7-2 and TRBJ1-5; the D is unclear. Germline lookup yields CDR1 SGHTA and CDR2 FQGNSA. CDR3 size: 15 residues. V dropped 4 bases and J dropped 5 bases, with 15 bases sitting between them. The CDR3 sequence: CASSSVSGIHQPQHF. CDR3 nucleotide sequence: TGTGCCAGCAGCTCTGTATCCGGGATCCATCAGCCCCAGCATTTT.

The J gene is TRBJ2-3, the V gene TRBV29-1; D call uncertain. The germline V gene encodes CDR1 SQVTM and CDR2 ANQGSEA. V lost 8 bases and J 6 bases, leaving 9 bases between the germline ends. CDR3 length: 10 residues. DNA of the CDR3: TGCAGCTCACTTTCTGATACGCAGTATTTT. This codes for CSSLSDTQYF.

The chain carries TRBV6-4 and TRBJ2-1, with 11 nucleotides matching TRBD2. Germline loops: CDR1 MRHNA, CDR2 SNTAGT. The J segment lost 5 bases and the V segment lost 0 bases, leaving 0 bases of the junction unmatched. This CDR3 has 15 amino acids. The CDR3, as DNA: TGTGCCAGCAGTGACTCACTAGCGGGGGACAATGAGCAGTTCTTC. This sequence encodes CASSDSLAGDNEQFF.

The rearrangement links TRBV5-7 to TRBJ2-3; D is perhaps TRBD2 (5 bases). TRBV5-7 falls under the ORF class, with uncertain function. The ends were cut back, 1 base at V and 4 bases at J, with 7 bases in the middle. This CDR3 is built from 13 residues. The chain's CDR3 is CASSLRGADTQYF. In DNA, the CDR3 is TGTGCCAGCAGCTTGCGGGGAGCAGATACGCAGTATTTT.

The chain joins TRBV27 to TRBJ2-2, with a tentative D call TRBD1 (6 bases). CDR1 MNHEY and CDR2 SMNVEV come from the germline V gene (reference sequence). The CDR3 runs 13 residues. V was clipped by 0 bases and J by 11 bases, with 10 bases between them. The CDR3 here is CASSLSIGTELFF. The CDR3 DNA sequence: TGTGCCAGCAGTTTATCGATTGGGACAGAGCTGTTTTTT.

The CDR3 sequence: CAWSVGGTGSYEQYF. CDR3 in DNA: TGTGCCTGGAGTGTTGGGGGGACAGGGAGTTACGAGCAGTACTTC. The chain carries TRBV30 and TRBJ2-7; 9 bases map to TRBD1. Germline CDR1 is GTSNPN and CDR2 is SVGIG (reference sequence). The CDR3 is 15 residues long. V shed 0 bases and J 4 bases; nucleotides not matched to a gene: 7. Looking up the rest from reference TRBV30 and TRBJ2-7 gives the full variable domain: SQTIHQWPATLVQPVGSPLSLECTVEGTSNPNLYWYRQAAGRGLQLLFYSVGIGQISSEVPQNLSASRPQDRQFILSSKKLLLSDSGFYLCAWSVGGTGSYEQYFGPGTRLTVT.

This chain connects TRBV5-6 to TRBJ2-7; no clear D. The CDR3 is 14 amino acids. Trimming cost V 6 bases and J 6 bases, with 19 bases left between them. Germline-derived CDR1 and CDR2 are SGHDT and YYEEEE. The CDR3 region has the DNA TGTGCCAGCACACTCCCAGACCATTCACGCGAGCAGTACTTC. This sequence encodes CASTLPDHSREQYF.

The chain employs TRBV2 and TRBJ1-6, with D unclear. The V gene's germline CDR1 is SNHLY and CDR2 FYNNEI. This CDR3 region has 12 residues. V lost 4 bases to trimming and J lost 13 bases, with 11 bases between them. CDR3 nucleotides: TGTGCCAGCAGTGTAGCTCCAGCCCCCCTCCACTTT. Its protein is CASSVAPAPLHF.

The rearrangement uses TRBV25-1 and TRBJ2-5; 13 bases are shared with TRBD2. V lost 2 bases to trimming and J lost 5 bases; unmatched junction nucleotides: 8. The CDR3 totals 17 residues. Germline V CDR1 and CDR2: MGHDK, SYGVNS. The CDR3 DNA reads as TGTGCCAGCAGTGAAGGACTAGCGGGAGCCCGGTTGGAGACCCAGTACTTC. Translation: CASSEGLAGARLETQYF.

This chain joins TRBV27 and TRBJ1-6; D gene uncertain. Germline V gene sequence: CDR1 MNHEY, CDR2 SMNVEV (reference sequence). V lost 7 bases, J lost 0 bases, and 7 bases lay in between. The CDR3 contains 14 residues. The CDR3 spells CASMDSSYNSPLHF. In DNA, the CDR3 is TGTGCCAGCATGGATAGCTCCTATAATTCACCCCTCCACTTT.

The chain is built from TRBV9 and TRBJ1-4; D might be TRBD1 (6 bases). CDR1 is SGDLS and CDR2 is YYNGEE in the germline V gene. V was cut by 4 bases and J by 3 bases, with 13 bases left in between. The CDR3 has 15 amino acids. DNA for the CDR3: TGTGCCAGCAGCCCCCAGGGGTTGTCTAATGAAAAACTGTTTTTT. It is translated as CASSPQGLSNEKLFF.

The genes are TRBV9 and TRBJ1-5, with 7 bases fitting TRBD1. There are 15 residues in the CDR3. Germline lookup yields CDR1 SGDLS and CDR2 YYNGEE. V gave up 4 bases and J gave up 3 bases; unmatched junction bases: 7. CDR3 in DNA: TGTGCCAGCAGCCCGGGACAGCCAAACAATCAGCCCCAGCATTTT. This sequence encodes CASSPGQPNNQPQHF.

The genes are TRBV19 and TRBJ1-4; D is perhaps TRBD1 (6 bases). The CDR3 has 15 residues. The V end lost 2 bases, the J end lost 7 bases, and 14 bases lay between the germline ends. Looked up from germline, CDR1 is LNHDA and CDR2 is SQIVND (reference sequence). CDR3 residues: CASSILGGRVEKLFF. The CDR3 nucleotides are TGTGCCAGTAGTATATTGGGGGGGCGAGTTGAAAAACTGTTTTTT.

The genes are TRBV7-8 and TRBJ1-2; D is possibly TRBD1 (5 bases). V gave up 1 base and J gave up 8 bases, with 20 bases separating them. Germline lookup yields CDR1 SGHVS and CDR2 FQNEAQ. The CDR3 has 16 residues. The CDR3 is CASSLGSGTSRKGYTF. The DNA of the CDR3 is TGTGCCAGCAGCTTAGGGTCCGGGACGTCAAGGAAAGGCTACACCTTC.

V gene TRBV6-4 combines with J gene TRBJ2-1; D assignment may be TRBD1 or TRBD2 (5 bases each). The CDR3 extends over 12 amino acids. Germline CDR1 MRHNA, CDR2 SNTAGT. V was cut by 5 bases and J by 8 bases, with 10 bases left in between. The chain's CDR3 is CASSLGDDEQFF. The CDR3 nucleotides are TGTGCCAGCAGTCTGGGGGACGATGAGCAGTTCTTC.

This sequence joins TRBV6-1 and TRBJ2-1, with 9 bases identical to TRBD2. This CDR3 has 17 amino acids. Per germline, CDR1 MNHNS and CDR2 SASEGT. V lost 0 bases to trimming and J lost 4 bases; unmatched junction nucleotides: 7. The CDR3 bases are TGTGCCAGCAGTGAAGCTTTCCTAGCGGGAAAATACAATGAGCAGTTCTTC. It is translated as CASSEAFLAGKYNEQFF.